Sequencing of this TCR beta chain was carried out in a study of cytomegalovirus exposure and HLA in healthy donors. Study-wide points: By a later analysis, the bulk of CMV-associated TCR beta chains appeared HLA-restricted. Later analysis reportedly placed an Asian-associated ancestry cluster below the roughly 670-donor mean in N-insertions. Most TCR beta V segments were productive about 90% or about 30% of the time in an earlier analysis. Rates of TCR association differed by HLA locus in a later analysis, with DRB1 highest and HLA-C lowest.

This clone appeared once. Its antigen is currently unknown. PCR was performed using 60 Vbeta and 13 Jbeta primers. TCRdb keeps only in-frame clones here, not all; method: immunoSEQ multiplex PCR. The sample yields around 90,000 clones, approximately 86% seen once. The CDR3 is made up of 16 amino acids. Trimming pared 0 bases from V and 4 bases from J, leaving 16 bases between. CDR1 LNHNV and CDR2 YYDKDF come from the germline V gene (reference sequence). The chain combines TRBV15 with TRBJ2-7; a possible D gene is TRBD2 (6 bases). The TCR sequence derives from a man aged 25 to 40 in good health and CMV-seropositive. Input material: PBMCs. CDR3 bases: TGTGCCACCAGCAGAGAAGGCGGGGACCCGGTTTACGAGCAGTACTTC. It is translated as CATSREGGDPVYEQYF.